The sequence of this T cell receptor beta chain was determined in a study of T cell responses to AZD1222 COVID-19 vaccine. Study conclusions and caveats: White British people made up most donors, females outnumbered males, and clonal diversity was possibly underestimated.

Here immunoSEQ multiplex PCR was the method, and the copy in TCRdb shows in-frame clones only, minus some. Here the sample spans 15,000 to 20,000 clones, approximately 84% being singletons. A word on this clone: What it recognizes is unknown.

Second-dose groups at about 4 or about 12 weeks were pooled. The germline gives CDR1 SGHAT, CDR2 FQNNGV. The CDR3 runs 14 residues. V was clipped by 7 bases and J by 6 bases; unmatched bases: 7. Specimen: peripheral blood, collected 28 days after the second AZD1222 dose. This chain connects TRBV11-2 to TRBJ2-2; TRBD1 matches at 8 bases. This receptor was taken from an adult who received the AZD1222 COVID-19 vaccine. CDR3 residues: CASTMDREAGELFF. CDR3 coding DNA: TGTGCCAGCACCATGGACAGGGAGGCCGGGGAGCTGTTTTTT.